The clone carrying this T cell receptor beta chain occurred many times. Its antigen remains unidentified. The sample belongs to a study of T-cell reconstitution after alpha-beta-depleted transplantation in children. Study-level findings and limits: A year had passed since transplant, and T-cell counts and diversity by then came mostly from newly produced T cells. About two months after transplant, alpha-beta T cells reportedly came from several hundred expanded graft clones.

This CDR3 contains 11 residues. Trimming pared 6 bases from V and 4 bases from J, leaving 8 bases between. Germline values: CDR1 DFQATT, CDR2 SNEGSKA (reference sequence). TCRbeta library preparation incorporated unique molecular identifiers. TCRdb reanalysed the PCR reads using MiXCR and keeps one entry per CDR3 protein. The table has around 300,000 distinct CDR3 sequences, approximately 10% seen once. Here the sequenced sample was peripheral blood, taken 180 days after TCRalphabeta/CD19-depleted stem cell transplant. The TCR sequence derives from a male patient aged 2-10 years who had a stem cell transplant for chronic granulomatous disease, so the T cells may come from the graft donor. This chain joins TRBV20-1 and TRBJ2-3; no clear D. This chain's CDR3 is CSAELSDTQYF. DNA for the CDR3: TGCAGTGCCGAGTTGTCAGATACGCAGTATTTT.